This entry is about one TCR beta chain. Its antigen is unidentified. Profiled with immunoSEQ multiplex PCR; TCRdb holds only in-frame clones, not every one. The table records under 150,000 clones, roughly 93% of them present only once. The sample comes from a study of graft-versus-host responses after intestinal transplantation. Turning to the study itself: Once they had received anti-thymocyte globulin induction, all recipients took tacrolimus and steroids for about 3 years.

V was pared by 5 bases and J by 1 base, with 18 bases between. CDR1 is SGHAT, CDR2 FQNNGV, per germline. The CDR3 has 16 amino acids. Study results and limitations: Present in recipient marrow, GvH clones included some that appeared first in ileum or blood. Graft-versus-host to host-versus-graft clonal ratios in allografts were high in patients with graft-donor T cell macrochimerism.

The material sequenced was unstimulated CD4+ T cells sorted from spleen or lymph node cells, taken before intestinal transplant. The V gene is TRBV11-2, the J gene TRBJ2-7, with D possibly TRBD2 on 6 matching bases. The source is a human donor who received an intestinal transplant. CDR3: CASSPSRGGGSYEQYF. In nucleotides, the CDR3 is TGTGCCAGCAGCCCAAGTAGGGGCGGAGGGTCCTACGAGCAGTACTTC.